A selection of T cell receptor beta chains follows, all from one sample in a study of tumor and adjacent non-tumor tissue in lung cancer. From the multiplex PCR reads, TCRdb called clonotypes with MiXCR, one entry per CDR3 protein. This table holds more than 85,000 distinct CDR3 sequences, nearly 85% found once. Sequencing was carried out using lung tumor tissue. All receptors come from a man between 65 and 85 years old with non-small cell lung cancer. Both conserved end residues are part of each CDR3. A D gene is named only where the DNA matches it firmly. The size field is filled for only some rows; it gives once, few, many or a size class.

TRBD2	TRBV5-1	TRBJ2-3	.	TGCGCCAGCAGGAGCGGCGGGAGGGGATCAGATACGCAGTATTTT	CASRSGGRGSDTQYF
TRBD2	TRBV5-1	TRBJ2-1	.	TGCGCCAGCAGCTGGGGCGGGGGGGCTCGAAATGAGCAGTTCTTC	CASSWGGGARNEQFF
.	TRBV13	TRBJ2-7	.	TGTGCCAGCGGCTCAATCACGGGGAACGAGCAGTACTTC	CASGSITGNEQYF
.	TRBV5-6	TRBJ2-5	.	TGTGCCAGCAGCCGGGACTTAAGGGGAGAGACCCACTACTTC	CASSRDLRGETHYF
.	TRBV11-2	TRBJ2-6	once	TGTGCCAACACTTACAGCTCTGGGGCCAACGTCCTGACTTTC	CANTYSSGANVLTF
.	TRBV20-1	TRBJ1-5	.	TGCATTGCTACACAGGGTAATAAGCCCCAGCATTTT	CIATQGNKPQHF
.	TRBV6-6	TRBJ2-7	.	TGTGCCAGCAGTTACCCACGGGGCTACGAGCTGTATTTC	CASSYPRGYELYF
.	TRBV6-1	TRBJ1-1	.	TGTGCCAGCAGTGAACTGCGGCCAGGGGACATGAACACTGAAGCTTTCTTT	CASSELRPGDMNTEAFF
.	TRBV20-1	TRBJ1-2	.	TGCAGTGCTAGAGAAGGCATTGGTGGAAGTGTGGCCACCGATGATGGCTACACCTTC	CSAREGIGGSVATDDGYTF
.	TRBV12-3/TRBV12-4	TRBJ2-1	medium-sized	TGTGCCAGCAGTTTAGTTTCTGGGACCCAGCAGTTCTTC	CASSLVSGTQQFF
.	TRBV6-5	TRBJ2-7	.	TGTGTCAGCAGTTGCGTTGGCTACAGGTACGAGCAGTACTTC	CVSSCVGYRYEQYF
.	TRBV12-3/TRBV12-4	TRBJ1-1	.	TGTGCCAGTAGTTTTCAGGACACACAGATAGCTTTCTTT	CASSFQDTQIAFF
TRBD1	TRBV12-3/TRBV12-4	TRBJ1-4	.	TGTACCAGCACCCCGGGACAGGGGGGGATTACTAATGAAAAACTGTTTTTT	CTSTPGQGGITNEKLFF
TRBD1	TRBV5-8	TRBJ2-2	.	TGTAGCAGCAGCGTCTCCAGGGGGCCCACCGGGGAGCTGTTTTTT	CSSSVSRGPTGELFF
.	TRBV14	TRBJ2-3	.	TGTGCTAGCACCCTGGACTCCGATGCCATAGATACGCAGTATTTT	CASTLDSDAIDTQYF
.	TRBV7-8	TRBJ2-3	.	TGTGCCAGCAGCGCCTTGGGGAGGCCGGGGACAGATACGCAGTATTTT	CASSALGRPGTDTQYF
.	TRBV10-2	TRBJ2-7	.	TGTGTCAGCAGGCAAGCCGGGACTCGGGACGAGCACTACTTC	CVSRQAGTRDEHYF
TRBD2	TRBV5-4	TRBJ2-7	.	TGTGTCAGCAGCGGCGCGGGGGGGCCGTCCTACGAGCAGCACTTC	CVSSGAGGPSYEQHF
.	TRBV11-2	TRBJ2-1	once	TGTGCCAGCAGCCGGTTGGCGGTTAATGAGCAGTTCTTC	CASSRLAVNEQFF
.	TRBV5-1	TRBJ2-7	once	TGTGCCAGCAGCTTCGGCACCTGGACCTACGAGCAGTGCTTC	CASSFGTWTYEQCF
.	TRBV10-2	TRBJ2-2	.	TGCGCCAGCAGTGGCACCGTGGAGCTGTTTTTT	CASSGTVELFF
.	TRBV10-2	TRBJ2-1	.	TGCGACAGCATAACCCCGGGACCCTCTTCTCATGAACAGTTCTTC	CDSITPGPSSHEQFF
TRBD2	TRBV4-3	TRBJ2-1	.	TGTGCCAGCAGCCCCATTCTACCGGGAGGGCAGGAGCAGTTCTTC	CASSPILPGGQEQFF
TRBD1	TRBV9	TRBJ1-6	.	TGTACCAGCAGAGTTGGACAGGGGAATTCACCCCTCCACTTT	CTSRVGQGNSPLHF
.	TRBV4-2	TRBJ1-1	.	TGTGCCAGCAGCCAAGACCCATCTGGGAACACTGAAGCTTTCTTT	CASSQDPSGNTEAFF
.	TRBV29-1	TRBJ2-7	many	TGCAGCGCTTCTGACAGGTCCTACTACGAGCAGTACTTC	CSASDRSYYEQYF
.	TRBV7-2	TRBJ2-1	.	TGTGCCAGCAGCCACTCCAGTGCAGCCTACAATGAGCAGTTCTTC	CASSHSSAAYNEQFF
.	TRBV10-3	TRBJ2-2	.	TGTGCCATCAGTGAGACGGACCGCACCGGGGAGCTGATTTTT	CAISETDRTGELIF
TRBD2	TRBV11-2	TRBJ2-2	.	TGTGCCAGCAGACCCCTAGCGGGGGGGACCGGAGGGCTGTTTTTT	CASRPLAGGTGGLFF
.	TRBV5-4	TRBJ1-2	.	TGTGTCAGTAGCTTGTATTTGGGAGGAGGGGAGGCTAACTATGGCTACACCTTC	CVSSLYLGGGEANYGYTF
TRBD1	TRBV5-4	TRBJ2-1	once	TGTGCAAGCAGCCGGGACAGGCATTATTACGATGAGCAGTTCTTC	CASSRDRHYYDEQFF
.	TRBV7-2	TRBJ1-6	.	TGTGCCAGCAGCCGGAGGAGAGGCTCACCCCTCCACTTT	CASSRRRGSPLHF
.	TRBV4-2	TRBJ1-1	.	TGTGTCAGCAGCCAAAATCGAGGGCTTGAAGCTTTCTTT	CVSSQNRGLEAFF
.	TRBV6-5	TRBJ1-1	.	TGTGCCACCAGTTACACAGGAAACACTGAAGCTTTCTTT	CATSYTGNTEAFF
.	TRBV11-1	TRBJ2-5	.	TGTGCCAGCAGCTTAGCGCGGGGGACATCACAGTACTTC	CASSLARGTSQYF
.	TRBV11-3	TRBJ2-1	few	TGTGCCAGCATCTTGGATCCCACGGGGGGCAGGGGTGAGCAATTCTTC	CASILDPTGGRGEQFF
.	TRBV29-1	TRBJ1-1	.	TGCACCGATAGACGGGGGCCGAACACTGAAGCTTTCTTT	CTDRRGPNTEAFF
.	TRBV14	TRBJ1-1	.	TGTGCCAGCAGCCGATGTCCTACACGTGAAGCTTTCTTT	CASSRCPTREAFF
.	TRBV11-3	TRBJ2-1	.	TGTGCCAGCAGCTTAGATCCCACGGGGGGCATGGGTGAGGAGCTCTTC	CASSLDPTGGMGEELF
.	TRBV4-2	TRBJ2-5	.	TGTGCCAGCAGCCAAGCAACCGGGGCAGGGCCGGGGGAAACCCAGTACTTC	CASSQATGAGPGETQYF
TRBD2	TRBV28	TRBJ2-3	.	TGTGCCAGCAATTTATGGACTAGCGGGAGAGAAACGCAGTATTTT	CASNLWTSGRETQYF
.	TRBV11-1	TRBJ1-1	.	TGTACCAACAGCCAGGGGACAAGGAACACTGAAGGTTTCTTT	CTNSQGTRNTEGFF
.	TRBV29-1	TRBJ2-5	.	TGCAGCGTCAAGGCCTACCTGCAGACAGGTCAAGCGACCCAGTACTTC	CSVKAYLQTGQATQYF
TRBD1	TRBV29-1	TRBJ2-5	.	TGCAACGTTCAGGCAGGGGGAGAGACCCAGTATTTC	CNVQAGGETQYF
.	TRBV6-1	TRBJ1-6	.	TGTACCAGTAGTGAACTCGCCTACAGAAATTCACCCCTCCACTTT	CTSSELAYRNSPLHF
TRBD1	TRBV6-5	TRBJ2-3	many	TGTGCCAGCAGTAGACGACAGGGTCCAGATACGCAGTATTTT	CASSRRQGPDTQYF